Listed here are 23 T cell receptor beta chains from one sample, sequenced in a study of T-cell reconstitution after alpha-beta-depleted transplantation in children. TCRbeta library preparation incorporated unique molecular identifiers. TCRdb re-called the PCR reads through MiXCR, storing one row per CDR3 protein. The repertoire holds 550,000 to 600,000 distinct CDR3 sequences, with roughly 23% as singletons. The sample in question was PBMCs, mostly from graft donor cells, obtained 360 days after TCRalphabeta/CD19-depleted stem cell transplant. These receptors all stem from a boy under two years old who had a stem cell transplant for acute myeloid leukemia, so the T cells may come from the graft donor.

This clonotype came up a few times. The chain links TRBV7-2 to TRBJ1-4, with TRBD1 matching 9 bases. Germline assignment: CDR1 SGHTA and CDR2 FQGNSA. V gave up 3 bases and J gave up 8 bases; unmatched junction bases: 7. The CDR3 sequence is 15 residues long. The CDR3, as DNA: TGTGCCAGCAGCTTGGAACAGGGGGCGCCGGAAAAACTGTTTTTT. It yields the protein CASSLEQGAPEKLFF. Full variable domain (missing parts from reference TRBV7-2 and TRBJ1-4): GAGVSQSPSNKVTEKGKDVELRCDPISGHTALYWYRQSLGQGLEFLIYFQGNSAPDKSGLPSDRFSAERTGGSVSTLTIQRTQQEDSAVYLCASSLEQGAPEKLFFGSGTQLSVL.

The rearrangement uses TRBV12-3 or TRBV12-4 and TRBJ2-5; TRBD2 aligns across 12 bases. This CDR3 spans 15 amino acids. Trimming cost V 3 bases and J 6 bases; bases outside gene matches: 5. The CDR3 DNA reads TGTGCCAGCAGTTTCTCACTAGCGGGGGGACAGACCCAGTACTTC. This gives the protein CASSFSLAGGQTQYF.

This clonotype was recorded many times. This chain's CDR3 is CASRQNGGNRDNSPLHF. CDR3 nucleotide sequence: TGTGCCAGCAGACAGAACGGGGGGAACAGAGATAATTCACCCCTCCACTTT. V gene TRBV21-1 combines with J gene TRBJ1-6; the table gives TRBD1 as D, unverified against the DNA. TRBV21-1 is a listed pseudogene. The CDR3 is 17 residues long.

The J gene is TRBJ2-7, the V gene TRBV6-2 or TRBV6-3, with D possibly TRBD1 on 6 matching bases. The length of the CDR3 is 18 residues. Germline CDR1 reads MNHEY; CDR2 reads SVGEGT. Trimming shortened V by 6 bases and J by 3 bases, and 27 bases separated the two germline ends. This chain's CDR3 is CASSPYTNRDTVFYEQYF. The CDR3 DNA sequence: TGTGCCAGCAGCCCCTACACAAACCGGGACACGGTCTTCTACGAGCAGTACTTC.

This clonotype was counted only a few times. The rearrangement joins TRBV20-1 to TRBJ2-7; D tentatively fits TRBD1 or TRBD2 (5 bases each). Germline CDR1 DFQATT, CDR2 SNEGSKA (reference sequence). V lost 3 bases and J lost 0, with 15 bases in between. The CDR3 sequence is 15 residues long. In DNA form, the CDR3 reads TGCAGTGCTAGTATTTTTGAGGGGAACTCCTACGAGCAGTACTTC. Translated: CSASIFEGNSYEQYF.

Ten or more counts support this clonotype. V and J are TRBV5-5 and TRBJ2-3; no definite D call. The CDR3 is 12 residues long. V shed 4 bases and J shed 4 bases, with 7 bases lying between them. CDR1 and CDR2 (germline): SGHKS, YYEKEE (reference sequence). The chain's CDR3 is CASSPVADTQYF. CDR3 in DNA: TGTGCCAGCAGCCCAGTGGCAGATACGCAGTATTTT.

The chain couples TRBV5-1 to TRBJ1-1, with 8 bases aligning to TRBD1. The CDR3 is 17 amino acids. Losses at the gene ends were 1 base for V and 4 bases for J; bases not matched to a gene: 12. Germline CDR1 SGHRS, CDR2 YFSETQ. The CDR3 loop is CASSLSLGQGETTEAFF. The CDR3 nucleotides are TGCGCCAGCAGCTTGAGCCTTGGACAGGGCGAGACCACTGAAGCTTTCTTT.

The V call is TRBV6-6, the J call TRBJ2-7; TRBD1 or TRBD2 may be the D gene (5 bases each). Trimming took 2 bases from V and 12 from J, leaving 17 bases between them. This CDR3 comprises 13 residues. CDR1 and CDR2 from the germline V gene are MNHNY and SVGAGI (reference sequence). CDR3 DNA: TGTGCCAGCAGTTACCCTAAAAGGGGAGTACTGTACTTC. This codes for CASSYPKRGVLYF.

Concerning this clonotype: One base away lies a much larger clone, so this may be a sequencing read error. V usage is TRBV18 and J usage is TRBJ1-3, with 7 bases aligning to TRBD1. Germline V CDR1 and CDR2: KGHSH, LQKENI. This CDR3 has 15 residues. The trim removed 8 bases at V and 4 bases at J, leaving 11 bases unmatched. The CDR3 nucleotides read TGTGCCAGCCCATCTGGAGGACAGGACGGAAACACCATATATTTT. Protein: CASPSGGQDGNTIYF.

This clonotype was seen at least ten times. CDR3 residues: CASQPGLAGPYEQYF. CDR3 coding DNA: TGTGCCAGCCAACCGGGACTAGCGGGCCCTTACGAGCAGTACTTC. The chain uses TRBV12-3 or TRBV12-4 and TRBJ2-7, with 12 bases identical to TRBD2. V gave up 8 bases and J gave up 4 bases; unmatched junction bases: 9. This CDR3 is 15 amino acids long.

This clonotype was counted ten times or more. CDR3 loop: CASSSSGTSLGNEQFF. The CDR3 region has the DNA TGCGCCAGCAGCTCCTCCGGGACCTCCCTGGGGAATGAGCAGTTCTTC. This sequence joins TRBV4-1 and TRBJ2-1; D is tentatively TRBD1 or TRBD2 (5 bases each). Germline V gene sequence: CDR1 MGHRA, CDR2 YSYEKL. V was trimmed by 5 bases and J by 7 bases, leaving 21 bases between them. The CDR3 contains 16 residues.

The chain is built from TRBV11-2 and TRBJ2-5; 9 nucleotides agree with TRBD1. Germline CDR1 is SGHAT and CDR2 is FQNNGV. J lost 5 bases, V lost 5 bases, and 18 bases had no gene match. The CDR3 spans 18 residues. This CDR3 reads CASSVNPPGQGFLETQYF. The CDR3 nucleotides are TGTGCCAGCAGCGTAAATCCTCCGGGACAGGGTTTTCTCGAGACCCAGTACTTC. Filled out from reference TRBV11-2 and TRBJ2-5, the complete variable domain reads EAGVAQSPRYKIIEKRQSVAFWCNPISGHATLYWYQQILGQGPKLLIQFQNNGVVDDSQLPKDRFSAERLKGVDSTLKIQPAKLEDSAVYLCASSVNPPGQGFLETQYFGPGTRLLVL.

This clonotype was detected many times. In nucleotides, the CDR3 is TGTGCCAGCAGTTTCGGGCGTCCTAATGAAAAACTGTTTTTT. This encodes CASSFGRPNEKLFF. The V gene is TRBV12-3 or TRBV12-4, the J gene TRBJ1-4; D is unresolved. The CDR3 covers 14 residues. Between the trimmed V and J ends, which lost 3 bases and 3 bases, there was a span of 8 bases.

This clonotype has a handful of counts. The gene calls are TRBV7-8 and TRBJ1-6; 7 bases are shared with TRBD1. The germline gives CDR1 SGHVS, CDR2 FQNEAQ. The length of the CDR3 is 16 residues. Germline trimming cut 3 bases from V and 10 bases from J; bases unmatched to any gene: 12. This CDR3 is CASSFPHTGVESPLHF. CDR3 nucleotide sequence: TGTGCCAGCAGCTTTCCCCATACAGGGGTCGAGTCACCCCTCCACTTT.

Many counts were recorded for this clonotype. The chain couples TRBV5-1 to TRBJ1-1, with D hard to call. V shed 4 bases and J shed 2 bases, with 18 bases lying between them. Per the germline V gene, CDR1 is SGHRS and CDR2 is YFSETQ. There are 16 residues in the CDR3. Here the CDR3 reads CASSPVSGMGNTEAFF. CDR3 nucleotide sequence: TGCGCCAGCAGCCCCGTCTCGGGGATGGGTAACACTGAAGCTTTCTTT. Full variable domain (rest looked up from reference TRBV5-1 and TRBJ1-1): KAGVTQTPRYLIKTRGQQVTLSCSPISGHRSVSWYQQTPGQGLQFLFEYFSETQRNKGNFPGRFSGRQFSNSRSEMNVSTLELGDSALYLCASSPVSGMGNTEAFFGQGTRLTVV.

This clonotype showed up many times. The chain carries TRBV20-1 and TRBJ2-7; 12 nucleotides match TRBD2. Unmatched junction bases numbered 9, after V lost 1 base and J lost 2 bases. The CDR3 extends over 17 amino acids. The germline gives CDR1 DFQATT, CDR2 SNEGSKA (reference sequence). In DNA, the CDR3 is TGCAGTGCTAGAGTCTTTAAACGACTAGCGGGGGCCTACGAGCAGTACTTC. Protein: CSARVFKRLAGAYEQYF.

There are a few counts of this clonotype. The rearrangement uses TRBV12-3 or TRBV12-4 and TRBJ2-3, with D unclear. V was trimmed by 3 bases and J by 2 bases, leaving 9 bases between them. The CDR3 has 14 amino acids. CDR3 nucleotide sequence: TGTGCCAGCAGTTTTTTTCACCTCACAGATACGCAGTATTTT. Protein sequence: CASSFFHLTDTQYF.

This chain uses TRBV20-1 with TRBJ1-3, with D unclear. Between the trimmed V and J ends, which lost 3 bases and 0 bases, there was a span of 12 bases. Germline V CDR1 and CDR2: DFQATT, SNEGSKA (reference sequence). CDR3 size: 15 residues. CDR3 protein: CSASDAPNSGNTIYF. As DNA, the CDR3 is TGCAGTGCTAGTGACGCTCCTAACTCTGGAAACACCATATATTTT.

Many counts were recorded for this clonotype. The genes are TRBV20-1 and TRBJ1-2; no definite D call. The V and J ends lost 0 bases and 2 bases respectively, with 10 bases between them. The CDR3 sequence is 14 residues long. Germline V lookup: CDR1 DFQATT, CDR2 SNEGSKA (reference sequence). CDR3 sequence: CSARDRWKNYGYTF. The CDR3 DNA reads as TGCAGTGCTAGAGATAGGTGGAAAAACTATGGCTACACCTTC.

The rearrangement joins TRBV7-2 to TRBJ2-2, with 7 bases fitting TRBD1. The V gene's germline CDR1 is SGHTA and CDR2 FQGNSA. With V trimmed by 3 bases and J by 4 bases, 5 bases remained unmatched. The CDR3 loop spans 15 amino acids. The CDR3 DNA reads TGTGCCAGCAGCTTGTCACAGGGGCCCACCGGGGAGCTGTTTTTT. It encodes CASSLSQGPTGELFF.

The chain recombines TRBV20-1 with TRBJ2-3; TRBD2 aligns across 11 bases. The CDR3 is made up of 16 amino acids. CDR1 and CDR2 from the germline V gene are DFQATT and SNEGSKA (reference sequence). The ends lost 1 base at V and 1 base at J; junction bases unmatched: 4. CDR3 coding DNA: TGCAGTGCTAGAGGGGTTAGCGGGGGGGGCACAGATACGCAGTATTTT. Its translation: CSARGVSGGGTDTQYF.

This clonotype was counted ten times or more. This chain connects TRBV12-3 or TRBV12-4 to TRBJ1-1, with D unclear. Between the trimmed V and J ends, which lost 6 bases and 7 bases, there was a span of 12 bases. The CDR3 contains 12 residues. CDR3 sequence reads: CASSPPASEAFF. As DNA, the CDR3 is TGTGCCAGCAGCCCCCCGGCGAGTGAAGCTTTCTTT.

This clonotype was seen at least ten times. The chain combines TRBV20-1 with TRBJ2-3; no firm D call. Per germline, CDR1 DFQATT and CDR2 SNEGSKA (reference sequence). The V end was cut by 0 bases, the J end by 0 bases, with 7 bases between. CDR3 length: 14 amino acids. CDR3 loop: CSARDRGSTDTQYF. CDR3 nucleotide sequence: TGCAGTGCTAGAGATCGAGGTAGCACAGATACGCAGTATTTT.